This TCR beta chain comes out of a study of control samples from healthy donors and cancer patients. Generated by immunoSEQ multiplex PCR, the TCRdb table keeps only in-frame clones and is missing some. The sample has over 90,000 clones, approximately 90% seen once; the top ten hold about 18%. The count of this clone is one. This CDR3 is built from 15 residues. Germline CDR1 SEHNR, CDR2 FQNEAQ (reference sequence). V was pared by 4 bases and J by 1 base, with 2 bases of the junction left unmatched. This sequence was found in a man in his fifties or sixties with lung cancer. Material for sequencing was PBMCs. V usage is TRBV7-9 and J usage is TRBJ1-5; 9 bases map to TRBD1. CDR3 nucleotides: TGTGCCAGCAGCTCGGGACAGGGAAGCAATCAGCCCCAGCATTTT. Its translation is CASSSGQGSNQPQHF.